This T cell receptor beta chain emerged from a study of shared clonotypes between healthy human individuals. Study as a whole: Each donor contributed plates that comprised three CD4 naive, three CD4 memory, two CD8 naive and one CD8 memory. Findings and limits, study-wide: The genetic and exposure-history diversity represented was limited by few donors.

V was clipped by 5 bases and J by 5 bases; unmatched bases: 15. Germline CDR1 and CDR2: SQVTM and ANQGSEA. The CDR3 length is 16 residues. In the case of this clone: What it binds is not known.

Profiled with immunoSEQ multiplex PCR; TCRdb holds only in-frame clones, not every one. The data contain approximately 640,000 clones, about two thirds of them singletons. This receptor was identified in a woman in her 30s in good health. The sample comprised memory CD4+ T cells sorted from blood. As for subset: CD45RA-negative fraction. J is TRBJ2-1 and V is TRBV29-1, with TRBD2 matching over 7 bases. DNA of the CDR3: TGCAGCGTTATAGTCAGGACTAGTCTTTATAACAATGAGCAGTTCTTC. Protein product: CSVIVRTSLYNNEQFF.